This T cell receptor beta chain appears in the sequencing data of a study of T-cell reconstitution after alpha-beta-depleted transplantation in children. Study findings and constraints: T-cell counts and diversity at one year following transplant were attributed mainly to newly produced T cells.

This clonotype was detected many times. Its antigen is still unknown. Researchers prepared the TCRbeta library using unique molecular identifiers, the study reports. Each CDR3 protein gets one entry after TCRdb re-called the PCR reads with MiXCR. The profile shows 200,000 to 250,000 distinct CDR3 sequences, approximately 8.4% of them singletons. The V and J ends lost 5 bases and 7 bases, in that order; junction bases with no gene match: 3. The CDR3 spans 13 residues. The TCR originated in a male patient aged 2-9 years who had a stem cell transplant for acute myeloid leukemia, so the T cells may come from the graft donor. The specimen was PBMCs, mostly from graft donor cells, collected 360 days after TCRalphabeta/CD19-depleted stem cell transplant. The V gene is TRBV12-3 or TRBV12-4, the J gene TRBJ2-2, with 8 bases aligning to TRBD1. In nucleotides, the CDR3 is TGTGCCAGCAGTGACAGGGGCAACGGGGAGCTGTTTTTT. Translated: CASSDRGNGELFF.